These 3 T cell receptor beta chains were sequenced from one sample in a study of T cell changes during pregnancy in multiple sclerosis. Clones were sequenced by immunoSEQ multiplex PCR, and TCRdb holds only the in-frame ones, with some missing. The sample lists tens of thousands of clones, roughly 94% occurring once. The sample was peripheral blood, taken in the first trimester of pregnancy. The receptors here all came from a female donor in good health, enrolled as a control in a pregnancy study.

The V and J genes are TRBV25-1 and TRBJ1-5; maybe TRBD1 (5 bases). The CDR3 is made up of 16 amino acids. Trimming removed 1 base from V and 2 bases from J, with 12 bases in between. CDR1 MGHDK and CDR2 SYGVNS come from the germline V gene. In nucleotides, the CDR3 is TGTGCCAGCAGTGAATGGGGTGGGGCCGGCAATCAGCCCCAGCATTTT. Protein sequence: CASSEWGGAGNQPQHF.

V gene TRBV5-8 combines with J gene TRBJ2-4; the D gene is possibly TRBD2 (5 bases). The CDR3 sequence is 15 residues long. Trimming removed 4 bases at V and 0 bases at J, with 11 bases between. CDR1 is SGHTS, CDR2 YDEGEE, per germline. CDR3 sequence: CASSRGHSAKNIQYF. The CDR3 bases are TGTGCCAGCAGCCGGGGTCACTCAGCCAAAAACATTCAGTACTTC.

The chain is built from TRBV29-1 and TRBJ2-7; a weak D match, TRBD2 (6 bases). This CDR3 contains 14 residues. Germline assignment: CDR1 SQVTM and CDR2 ANQGSEA. Trimming stripped 8 bases from V and 4 bases from J, with 21 bases between. The CDR3 nucleotides read TGCAGCTCGATTCTAGGCGGGAAGCCGTACGAGCAGTACTTC. Translating it yields CSSILGGKPYEQYF.